A single sample gave rise to the 24 T cell receptor beta chains below, sequenced in a study of brain T cells in children with intractable seizures. Data came from immunoSEQ multiplex PCR; TCRdb stores just in-frame clones and leaves some out. The sample lists 50,000 to 80,000 clones; roughly 95% were seen once. Sequences were derived from peripheral blood, sampled at surgery. The receptors originated from a boy under two years old with focal cortical dysplasia and intractable seizures.

V gene TRBV19 combines with J gene TRBJ2-2; no definite D call. CDR1 is LNHDA, CDR2 SQIVND, per germline (reference sequence). Deletions cut 5 bases from V and 4 bases from J, with 11 bases between. CDR3 length: 14 residues. Here the CDR3 DNA reads TGTGCCAGTAGTGAGGTTGGGGTCACCGGGGAGCTGTTTTTT. This gives the protein CASSEVGVTGELFF.

This chain links TRBV12-5 with TRBJ1-1; D uncertain. This CDR3 has 13 residues. V lost 0 bases to trimming and J lost 5 bases, with 7 bases between them. The V gene's germline CDR1 is LGHNT and CDR2 FRNRAP. Written as DNA, the CDR3 is TGTGCTAGTGGTTTGGTAGGGCAAACTGAAGCTTTCTTT. It is translated as CASGLVGQTEAFF.

This chain uses TRBV7-9 with TRBJ2-5; no definite D call. The CDR3 runs 12 residues. Trimming shortened V by 3 bases and J by 5 bases, and 7 bases separated the two germline ends. From germline, CDR1 is SEHNR and CDR2 FQNEAQ (reference sequence). The CDR3 DNA is TGTGCCAGCAGCTTTAGCCTCGAGACCCAGTACTTC. The encoded protein is CASSFSLETQYF.

This sequence joins TRBV6-5 and TRBJ1-4, with D perhaps TRBD1 (5 bases). V lost 5 bases to trimming and J lost 4 bases, with 11 bases between them. CDR3 length equals 14 residues. Germline CDR1 is MNHEY and CDR2 is SVGAGI. This CDR3 reads CASSLRGHNEKLFF. The CDR3 DNA reads TGTGCCAGCAGTCTCCGGGGCCATAATGAAAAACTGTTTTTT.

V is TRBV2 and J is TRBJ2-1; D not certain. This CDR3 is 14 amino acids long. Deletions cut 1 base from V and 5 bases from J, with 9 bases between. CDR1 is SNHLY, CDR2 FYNNEI, per germline. The CDR3 coding sequence is TGTGCCAGCAGTGAAGAGTTCAGCCACAATGAGCAGTTCTTC. Protein sequence: CASSEEFSHNEQFF. Based on the CDR3 plus reference TRBV2 and TRBJ2-1, the full variable domain is EPEVTQTPSHQVTQMGQEVILRCVPISNHLYFYWYRQILGQKVEFLVSFYNNEISEKSEIFDDQFSVERPDGSNFTLKIRSTKLEDSAMYFCASSEEFSHNEQFFGPGTRLTVL.

The rearrangement uses TRBV5-1 and TRBJ2-5; D unclear. This CDR3 contains 13 residues. Between the trimmed V and J ends, which lost 4 bases and 2 bases, there was a span of 9 bases. Germline V gives CDR1 SGHRS, CDR2 YFSETQ. The DNA for the CDR3 is TGCGCCAGCAGCCCTACCGGACAAGAGACCCAGTACTTC. It translates to CASSPTGQETQYF.

The chain combines TRBV11-2 with TRBJ2-1, with 13 nucleotides matching TRBD2. Germline values: CDR1 SGHAT, CDR2 FQNNGV. With V trimmed by 3 bases and J by 6 bases, 11 bases remained unmatched. The CDR3 runs to 18 residues. The CDR3 protein is CASSFPRRTSGRFNEQFF. CDR3 bases: TGTGCCAGCAGCTTCCCCCGCCGGACTAGCGGGAGATTCAATGAGCAGTTCTTC.

The rearrangement joins TRBV4-3 to TRBJ2-1; D tentatively reads TRBD1 or TRBD2 (5 bases each). The CDR3 length is 15 residues. The germline CDR1 and CDR2 sequences are LGHNA and YSLEER. V lost 1 base, J lost 1 base, and 8 bases lay in between. The CDR3 reads CASSQGGESYNEQFF. Written as DNA, the CDR3 is TGCGCCAGCAGCCAAGGAGGGGAATCCTACAATGAGCAGTTCTTC.

The DNA of the CDR3 is TGTGCCAGCAGCAACTCCGTTGGAAACACCATATATTTT. It specifies CASSNSVGNTIYF. The V gene is TRBV6-5, the J gene TRBJ1-3, with no clear D. Germline assignment: CDR1 MNHEY and CDR2 SVGAGI. V shed 6 bases and J shed 3 bases, with 9 bases lying between them. This CDR3 spans 13 amino acids.

The chain couples TRBV3-1 (or the pseudogene TRBV3-2) to TRBJ2-2; D is uncertain. CDR3 length equals 12 residues. Germline V gene sequence: CDR1 LGHDT, CDR2 YNNKEL (reference sequence). Trimming cost V 0 bases and J 6 bases, with 2 bases left between them. DNA of the CDR3: TGTGCCAGCAGCCAAGATCCCGGGGAGCTGTTTTTT. Amino acids: CASSQDPGELFF.

This chain connects TRBV25-1 to TRBJ2-1; 8 bases map to TRBD2. The CDR3 runs 15 residues. V lost 1 base to trimming and J lost 4 bases; unmatched junction nucleotides: 3. From germline, CDR1 is MGHDK and CDR2 SYGVNS. In nucleotides, the CDR3 is TGTGCCAGCAGTGAATTCGGGGGGGGATACAATGAGCAGTTCTTC. Protein product: CASSEFGGGYNEQFF.

V is TRBV12-3 or TRBV12-4 and J is TRBJ2-1; D is ambiguous. The CDR3 length is 13 residues. V lost 6 bases, J lost 4 bases, and 10 bases lay in between. Here the CDR3 reads CASSSTYYNEQFF. CDR3 coding DNA: TGTGCCAGCAGCTCAACCTATTACAATGAGCAGTTCTTC.

J is TRBJ1-1 and V is TRBV7-9; tentatively, D is TRBD1 (6 bases). Germline values: CDR1 SEHNR, CDR2 FQNEAQ (reference sequence). V shed 1 base and J shed 5 bases, with 8 bases lying between them. The CDR3 has 13 residues. CDR3 amino acids: CASSLEGGTEAFF. The CDR3 bases are TGTGCCAGCAGCTTAGAGGGGGGGACTGAAGCTTTCTTT.

This chain connects TRBV20-1 to TRBJ1-2; the D gene is possibly TRBD1 (6 bases). The CDR3 length is 15 residues. V lost 3 bases and J 3 bases, leaving 17 bases between the germline ends. Germline assignment: CDR1 DFQATT and CDR2 SNEGSKA (reference sequence). The CDR3 loop is CSASVWGGLYYGYTF. The CDR3 DNA reads TGCAGTGCTAGTGTGTGGGGGGGGCTGTACTATGGCTACACCTTC.

The CDR3 DNA reads TGTGCCAGCAGTGAAGCGCTAGGGGGGGCTAGCGGGATGTCCTACAATGAGCAGTTCTTC. Translation: CASSEALGGASGMSYNEQFF. The gene calls are TRBV2 and TRBJ2-1; 9 nucleotides align to TRBD2. The J segment lost 1 base and the V segment lost 0 bases, leaving 13 bases of the junction unmatched. The germline gives CDR1 SNHLY, CDR2 FYNNEI. This CDR3 is built from 20 residues.

The rearrangement uses TRBV6-1 and TRBJ1-3; D is unresolved. V gave up 2 bases and J gave up 0 bases, with 2 bases separating them. Germline lookup yields CDR1 MNHNS and CDR2 SASEGT. The CDR3 contains 13 residues. This chain's CDR3 is CASSEFSGNTIYF. In DNA form, the CDR3 reads TGTGCCAGCAGTGAATTCTCTGGAAACACCATATATTTT.

V and J are TRBV3-1 (or the pseudogene TRBV3-2) and TRBJ2-5; 7 nucleotides agree with TRBD2. CDR1 LGHDT and CDR2 YNNKEL come from the germline V gene (reference sequence). The CDR3 length is 16 residues. Trimming at V came to 1 base and at J to 5 bases, leaving 10 bases not matched to a gene. The chain's CDR3 is CASSQGRTSVMETQYF. The CDR3 coding sequence is TGTGCCAGCAGCCAAGGCCGGACTAGTGTAATGGAGACCCAGTACTTC.

This clone has only one observation. The rearrangement links TRBV5-4 to TRBJ2-7; 10 nucleotides agree with TRBD2. CDR3 size: 14 residues. The V gene end was trimmed by 4 bases and the J gene end by 4 bases; junction bases not matched to a gene: 5. CDR1 is SGHNT and CDR2 is YYREEE in the germline V gene (reference sequence). CDR3 sequence (DNA): TGTGCCAGCAGCGGAGCGGGGGGGCCGTACGAGCAGTACTTC. It is translated as CASSGAGGPYEQYF.

The rearrangement links TRBV5-4 to TRBJ1-1; no clear D gene. Germline V gene lookup returns CDR1 SGHNT and CDR2 YYREEE (reference sequence). The V and J ends lost 4 bases and 9 bases respectively, with 22 bases between them. This CDR3 spans 15 amino acids. The CDR3 nucleotides read TGTGCCAGCAGCCGGAGACTCGGGGAGACATTCCAAGCTTTCTTT. Translated, it gives CASSRRLGETFQAFF.

The genes are TRBV28 and TRBJ1-1, with 9 bases that match TRBD1. The CDR3 loop spans 12 amino acids. The V gene end was trimmed by 5 bases and the J gene end by 9 bases; junction bases not matched to a gene: 4. Looked up from germline, CDR1 is MDHEN and CDR2 is SYDVKM. The DNA for the CDR3 is TGTGCCAGCAGTGGGACAGGGCCCCAAGCTTTCTTT. It specifies CASSGTGPQAFF.

The V gene is TRBV27, the J gene TRBJ2-1; D gene ambiguous. Trimming took off 1 base at V and 16 bases at J, with 5 bases between the two ends. This CDR3 spans 9 amino acids. The germline CDR1 and CDR2 sequences are MNHEY and SMNVEV (reference sequence). The CDR3 here is CASSLYRFF. For the CDR3, the DNA is TGTGCCAGCAGTTTATATCGATTCTTC.

The V and J genes are TRBV10-3 and TRBJ2-6, with D uncertain. CDR3 length: 16 amino acids. The V end was cut by 5 bases, the J end by 0 bases, with 11 bases between. The germline gives CDR1 ENHRY, CDR2 SYGVKD. The CDR3 region is CAISPHSSSGANVLTF. As DNA, the CDR3 is TGTGCCATCAGTCCTCACAGCAGCTCTGGGGCCAACGTCCTGACTTTC.

CDR3 DNA sequence: TGTGCCACCAGCAGAGGAGGGGAGGGAGGCTACGAGCAGTACTTC. Translating it yields CATSRGGEGGYEQYF. The chain links TRBV15 to TRBJ2-7; 7 bases are a match to TRBD2. The CDR3 sequence is 15 residues long. Looked up from germline, CDR1 is LNHNV and CDR2 is YYDKDF (reference sequence). Unmatched junction bases numbered 6, after V lost 1 base and J lost 3 bases.

V usage is TRBV4-1 and J usage is TRBJ1-3; D remains unclear. The germline CDR1 and CDR2 sequences are MGHRA and YSYEKL. Deletions cut 0 bases from V and 4 bases from J, with 1 base between. The CDR3 contains 12 residues. The CDR3 region is CASSQEGNTIYF. In DNA form, the CDR3 reads TGCGCCAGCAGCCAAGAGGGAAACACCATATATTTT.